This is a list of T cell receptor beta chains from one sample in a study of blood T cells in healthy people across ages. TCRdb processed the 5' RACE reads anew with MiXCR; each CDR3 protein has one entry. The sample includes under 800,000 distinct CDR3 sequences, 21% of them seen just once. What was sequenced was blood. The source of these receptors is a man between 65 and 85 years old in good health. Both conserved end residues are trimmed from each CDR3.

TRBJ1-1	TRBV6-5	ASGGPDTEAF
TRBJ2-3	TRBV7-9	ASRTSRISPDTQY
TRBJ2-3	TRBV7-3	ASSLRVGGRADTQY
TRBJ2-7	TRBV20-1	SARESSGRSEQY
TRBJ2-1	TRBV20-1	SARDSASIVSYNEQF
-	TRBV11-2	ASSSLAAGNEQF
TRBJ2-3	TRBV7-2	ASSHRSGVQY
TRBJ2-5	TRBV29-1	SVEGAGWQETQY
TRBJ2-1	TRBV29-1	SVEDWRESNEQF
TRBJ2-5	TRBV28	ASSTTPSQGFQETQY
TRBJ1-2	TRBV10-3	AISTWGRSNGYT
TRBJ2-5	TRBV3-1	ASSQESGGPTQY
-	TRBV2	ASSDASGVSGEQF
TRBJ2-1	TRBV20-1	SAGGTSGRKVEEQF
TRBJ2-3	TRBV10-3	AISGSWELGDTQY
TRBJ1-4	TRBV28	ASSPHDRNEKLF
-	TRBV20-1	SASHSTGEDEQY
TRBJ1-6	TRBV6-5	ASGRGGSIDGSPLH
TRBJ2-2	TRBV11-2	ASSLGLAGATGELF
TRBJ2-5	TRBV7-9	ASSLARGTSQETQY
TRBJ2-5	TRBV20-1	SAREAGTRFTETQY
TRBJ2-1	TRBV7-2	ASSFSPLNYNEQF
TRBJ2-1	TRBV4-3	ASSQGGLGNEQF
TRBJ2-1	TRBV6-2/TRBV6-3	ASSYSTGPSSYNEQF
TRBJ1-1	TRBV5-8	ASSPMGSSNTEAF
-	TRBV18	ASSQGQTTYEQY
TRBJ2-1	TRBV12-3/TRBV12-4	ASSSGQGDNEQF
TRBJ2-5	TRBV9	ASSVAPGWDAQETQY
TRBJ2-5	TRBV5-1	ASSLYGQSQETQY
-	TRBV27	ASSLLTGTNPYEQY
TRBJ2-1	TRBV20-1	SARLSSGMVNEQF
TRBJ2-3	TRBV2	ASSEVAKTDTQY
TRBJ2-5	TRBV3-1	ASSTQGQETQY
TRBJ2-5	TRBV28	ASSDRAGQGQETQY
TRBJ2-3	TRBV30	AWSPAERGRTDTQY
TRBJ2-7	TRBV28	ASSRWSFEQY
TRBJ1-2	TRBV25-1	AGSERRYNYGYT
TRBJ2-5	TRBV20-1	SAGKQGARETQY
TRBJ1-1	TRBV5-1	ASSLGDSKNTEAF
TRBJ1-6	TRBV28	ASFPTGVASPLH
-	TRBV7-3	ASSSRPKGSGGKGLQQF
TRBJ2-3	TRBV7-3	ASSPPESRTDTQY
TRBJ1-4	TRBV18	ASSPPRQLNEKLF
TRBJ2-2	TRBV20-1	SASRLAGGPVPGELF
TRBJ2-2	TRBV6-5	ASSYSIGSGGELF
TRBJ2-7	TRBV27	ASRSPGQEGYEQY
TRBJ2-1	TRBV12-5	ASGSQYNEQF
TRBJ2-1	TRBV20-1	SAAQGVLYNEQF
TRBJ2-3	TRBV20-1	SARGQLAGVADTQY
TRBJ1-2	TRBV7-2	ASSPLETNYGYT